This T cell receptor (beta chain) is from a study of cytomegalovirus exposure and HLA in healthy donors. Across the whole study: Earlier sequencing of some 190 million T cells yielded under 120 million unique TCR beta sequences. Study results and caveats: Later analysis found that TCR beta chains associated with HLA were more clonally expanded than other, equally common chains. The study designated about 180 TCR beta chains cytomegalovirus-associated.

The PCR was carried out with 60 Vbeta primers and 13 Jbeta primers. TCRdb's table, derived via immunoSEQ multiplex PCR, lists solely in-frame clones and lacks some. The sample has under 250,000 clones, around four fifths seen once. V lost 2 bases and J lost 1, with 11 bases in between. Germline values: CDR1 KGHSH, CDR2 LQKENI. The CDR3 loop spans 15 amino acids. A word on this clone: No antigen is known for it.

This sequence originates from a woman between 45 and 65 years old in good health and CMV-seropositive. The sequenced sample was PBMCs. The chain joins TRBV18 to TRBJ1-1; D may be TRBD1 (5 bases). The CDR3 DNA reads as TGTGCCAGCTCACCATGGGGGGGGAGGAACACTGAAGCTTTCTTT. As protein: CASSPWGGRNTEAFF.